Listed below are T cell receptor beta chains from one sample, sequenced in a study of shared clonotypes between healthy human individuals. Here immunoSEQ multiplex PCR was the method, and the copy in TCRdb shows in-frame clones only, minus some. The sample yields more than 2,000,000 clones, over 85% seen once. What was sequenced was naive CD4+ T cells sorted from blood. The receptors were sampled from a man aged 18 to 30 in good health. CDR3s include the opening cysteine and the closing phenylalanine or tryptophan. The D gene is left open where the match is weak. Only some rows state a clone size, as once, few, many or a class for expanded clones.

d_gene	v_gene	abundance	j_gene	CDR3aa	CDR3nt
-	TRBV18	-	TRBJ1-1	CASSRVGGRTTEAFF	TGTGCCAGCTCACGGGTAGGGGGAAGGACCACTGAAGCTTTCTTT
TRBD1	TRBV5-4	once	TRBJ2-3	CASSTPRTGAFTDTQYF	TGTGCCAGCAGCACCCCTAGGACAGGGGCCTTCACAGATACGCAGTATTTT
-	TRBV2	-	TRBJ1-5	CASSDDSNQPQHF	TGTGCCAGCAGTGACGACAGCAATCAGCCCCAGCATTTT
-	TRBV6-5	-	TRBJ2-7	CASSWERQQYF	TGTGCCAGCAGTTGGGAACGGCAGCAGTACTTC
TRBD1	TRBV19	-	TRBJ1-2	CASRLQGGQGSHGYTF	TGTGCCAGTAGACTACAGGGGGGACAGGGGTCGCATGGCTACACCTTC
TRBD1	TRBV2	-	TRBJ1-2	CASSVRGLDYGYTF	TGTGCCAGCAGTGTAAGGGGGCTTGACTATGGCTACACCTTC
-	TRBV4-1	-	TRBJ1-5	CASSQEHRARQPQHF	TGCGCCAGCAGCCAAGAACACAGGGCTCGTCAGCCCCAGCATTTT
-	TRBV28	-	TRBJ2-2	CASTLRAGSNTGELFF	TGTGCCAGCACCCTAAGGGCGGGATCGAACACCGGGGAGCTGTTTTTT
-	TRBV2	-	TRBJ1-6	CASSINVDSPLHF	TGTGCCAGCAGCATTAACGTGGATTCACCCCTCCACTTT
TRBD1	TRBV7-2	-	TRBJ2-1	CASSQTGTGTLHAVF	TGTGCCAGCAGCCAAACCGGGACAGGGACGCTTCACGCTGTCTTC
-	TRBV11-2	-	TRBJ1-2	CASSSTGGRTGGYTF	TGTGCCAGCAGTTCTACCGGGGGGCGAACGGGAGGCTACACCTTC
-	TRBV30	-	TRBJ1-5	CAWSPNSGGDQPQHF	TGTGCCTGGAGTCCCAATTCGGGGGGTGATCAGCCCCAGCATTTT
-	TRBV6-5	-	TRBJ1-6	CASSFGEGNSPLHF	TGTGCCAGCAGTTTTGGGGAGGGAAATTCACCCCTCCACTTT
-	TRBV7-9	-	TRBJ2-7	CASRPDPTLEQYF	TGTGCCAGCAGACCCGACCCGACCCTCGAGCAGTACTTC
-	TRBV19	-	TRBJ1-1	CASSKGTEFTEAFF	TGTGCCAGTAGTAAGGGCACGGAGTTCACTGAAGCTTTCTTT
-	TRBV7-9	-	TRBJ1-1	CASSPTYGAFF	TGTGCCAGCAGCCCCACCTATGGGGCTTTCTTT
-	TRBV5-4	-	TRBJ2-2	CASSLDQLPNTGELFF	TGTGCCAGCAGCTTGGATCAACTACCGAACACCGGGGAGCTGTTTTTT
TRBD1	TRBV5-1	once	TRBJ2-7	CASSLSGTGGQQYF	TGCGCCAGCAGCTTATCCGGGACAGGGGGCCAACAGTACTTC
TRBD1	TRBV6-1	-	TRBJ1-2	CASSEVGTGGQVYGYTF	TGTGCCAGCAGTGAAGTAGGGACAGGGGGCCAGGTCTATGGCTACACCTTC
-	TRBV19	-	TRBJ2-7	CASSIFSGPYEQYF	TGTGCCAGTAGTATTTTTAGCGGACCCTACGAGCAGTACTTC
-	TRBV5-6	few	TRBJ1-2	CASSPGWYGYTF	TGTGCCAGCAGCCCCGGGTGGTATGGCTACACCTTC
-	TRBV7-6	-	TRBJ2-7	CASSFSGEGEQYF	TGTGCCAGCAGCTTCTCAGGGGAGGGGGAGCAGTACTTC
-	TRBV11-2	-	TRBJ2-3	CASSLRVQGGGTDTQYF	TGTGCCAGCAGCCTTAGGGTCCAGGGTGGAGGAACAGATACGCAGTATTTT
-	TRBV5-1	-	TRBJ2-3	CASSLSSTDTQYF	TGCGCCAGCAGCTTGAGTAGCACAGATACGCAGTATTTT
-	TRBV4-3	-	TRBJ1-1	CASSQQHEGGAEAFF	TGCGCCAGCAGCCAACAACATGAGGGGGGTGCGGAAGCTTTCTTT
-	TRBV30	-	TRBJ1-2	CAWRATGYGYTF	TGTGCCTGGAGGGCGACAGGTTATGGCTACACCTTC
-	TRBV11-2	-	TRBJ2-7	CASSLGWAGTYEQYF	TGTGCCAGCAGCTTAGGGTGGGCAGGTACCTACGAGCAGTACTTC
TRBD1	TRBV6-5	-	TRBJ1-4	CASRPGQGREKLFF	TGTGCCAGCAGGCCCGGACAGGGTCGTGAAAAACTGTTTTTT
-	TRBV18	-	TRBJ2-7	CASSPSVRQGLPEQYF	TGTGCCAGCTCACCGTCGGTTCGTCAGGGCCTACCCGAGCAGTACTTC
-	TRBV4-3	-	TRBJ2-7	CASSQEAGYSYEQYF	TGCGCCAGCAGCCAAGAGGCGGGATACTCCTACGAGCAGTACTTC
-	TRBV7-3	-	TRBJ2-2	CASSLLPGVTNTGELFF	TGTGCCAGCAGCTTACTTCCGGGGGTCACGAACACCGGGGAGCTGTTTTTT
TRBD2	TRBV30	once	TRBJ2-1	CAWKRIGFLAGGSVKFF	TGTGCCTGGAAGAGAATAGGATTCCTAGCGGGGGGGAGTGTGAAGTTCTTC
-	TRBV6-5	once	TRBJ2-2	CASRAVFNTGELFF	TGTGCCAGCAGGGCGGTTTTTAACACCGGGGAGCTGTTTTTT
-	TRBV19	once	TRBJ2-2	CASSIGIVGPGELFF	TGTGCCAGTAGTATAGGGATAGTGGGACCCGGGGAGCTGTTTTTT
TRBD1	TRBV5-1	once	TRBJ1-2	CASSPGGLGYGYTF	TGCGCCAGCAGCCCAGGGGGTTTGGGATATGGCTACACCTTC
-	TRBV18	-	TRBJ2-1	CASSPRADEQFF	TGTGCCAGCTCACCCAGGGCCGATGAGCAGTTCTTC
-	TRBV21-1	-	TRBJ1-6	CASSKWEGGIDYNSPLHF	TGTGCCAGCAGCAAATGGGAAGGAGGTATCGACTATAATTCACCCCTCCACTTT
-	TRBV7-6	-	TRBJ1-3	CASSFEGQSGNTIYF	TGTGCCAGCAGCTTTGAGGGCCAGTCTGGAAACACCATATATTTT
TRBD1	TRBV5-5	-	TRBJ1-6	CASSSLTGGRNSPLHF	TGTGCCAGCAGCTCCTTGACAGGGGGAAGGAATTCACCCCTCCACTTT
-	TRBV12-5	-	TRBJ1-4	CASGLRATNEKLFF	TGTGCTAGTGGTTTGAGGGCAACTAATGAAAAACTGTTTTTT
-	TRBV7-2	-	TRBJ1-5	CASREDGSQPQHF	TGTGCCAGCAGGGAGGATGGGTCCCAGCCCCAGCATTTT
TRBD2	TRBV19	-	TRBJ2-1	CASKREYDNEQFF	TGTGCCAGTAAGCGGGAGTACGACAATGAGCAGTTCTTC
-	TRBV6-5	-	TRBJ1-4	CASSYSPPGAAEKLFF	TGTGCCAGCAGTTACAGTCCCCCAGGGGCCGCTGAAAAACTGTTTTTT
-	TRBV4-1	-	TRBJ1-5	CASSSLPRPHQPQHF	TGCGCCAGCAGCTCTCTTCCCCGGCCGCATCAGCCCCAGCATTTT
TRBD2	TRBV4-1	-	TRBJ2-3	CASSQTGREGTDTQYF	TGCGCCAGCAGCCAAACTGGGAGGGAGGGGACAGATACGCAGTATTTT
-	TRBV5-1	-	TRBJ1-1	CASSFSTDEAFF	TGCGCCAGCAGCTTCAGCACAGATGAAGCTTTCTTT
-	TRBV27	-	TRBJ2-7	CATGTGPSYEQYF	TGTGCCACCGGTACAGGGCCCTCCTACGAGCAGTACTTC